These T cell receptor beta chains were read from a single sample in a study of cytomegalovirus exposure and HLA in healthy donors. The protocol was immunoSEQ multiplex PCR, while the TCRdb copy is restricted to in-frame clones and leaves out a portion. Altogether about 94,000 clones are present, over 60% being singletons, with the ten largest covering 3.9%. Material: PBMCs. These receptors all stem from a man aged 25-45 years in good health and CMV-seronegative. Each CDR3 is given with its conserved first and last residue. D genes are given only for firm matches. Not all rows give a size; the values are once, few, many and, for expanded clones, a class.

abundance	v_gene	j_gene	d_gene	CDR3nt	CDR3aa
NA	TRBV6-5	TRBJ2-7	NA	TGTGCCAGCAGTACTACATATAGCGAGCAGTACTTC	CASSTTYSEQYF
NA	TRBV19	TRBJ1-1	TRBD1	TGTGCCAGTAGTATCTCGACAGGGTATAACACTGAAGCTTTCTTT	CASSISTGYNTEAFF
NA	TRBV30	TRBJ2-7	TRBD2	TGTGCCTGGATTCCCGGGACTAGATCCTACGAGCAGTACTTC	CAWIPGTRSYEQYF
NA	TRBV11-1	TRBJ2-3	TRBD1	TGTGCCAGCAGCTCCCGAGGGCAGGGGGTTTATGTCACAGATACGCAGTATTTT	CASSSRGQGVYVTDTQYF
NA	TRBV11-2	TRBJ2-1	NA	TGTGCCAGCAGCCTCCAGAGGGTAGTAACTCACGAGCAGTTCTTC	CASSLQRVVTHEQFF
NA	TRBV6-1	TRBJ2-7	TRBD1	TGTGCCAGCATTGCCGGGACAGGGGGCTACGAGCAGTACTTC	CASIAGTGGYEQYF
NA	TRBV28	TRBJ2-3	NA	TGTGCCAGCAGTCAACTAGGCACAGATACGCAGTATTTT	CASSQLGTDTQYF
few	TRBV6-4	TRBJ2-1	NA	TGTGCCAGCAGTGACTCCGCCGGGGGCGGGGGTGAGCAGTTCTTC	CASSDSAGGGGEQFF
once	TRBV7-6	TRBJ1-4	TRBD1	TGTGCCAGCAGCGGGGGGGACAGGGCCCTCTCTTTGGAAAAACTGTTTTTT	CASSGGDRALSLEKLFF
NA	TRBV13	TRBJ2-7	TRBD2	TGTGTCAGCAGATTAGGGCTAGCGGGAGGTTACGAGCAGTACTTC	CVSRLGLAGGYEQYF
NA	TRBV9	TRBJ2-1	TRBD2	TGTGCCAGCAGCTTTAGCGGGAGGTACAATGAGCAGTTCTTC	CASSFSGRYNEQFF
NA	TRBV4-3	TRBJ1-2	TRBD1	TGCGCCAGCAGCCAAGTTGCAGGGGGGAGCTATGGCTACACCTTC	CASSQVAGGSYGYTF
few	TRBV18	TRBJ1-6	NA	TGTGCCAGCTTGCAAAGCGGGACGTATAATTCACCCCTCCACTTT	CASLQSGTYNSPLHF
NA	TRBV9	TRBJ2-5	NA	TGTGCCAGCAGCGCTGACCAAGAGACCCAGTACTTC	CASSADQETQYF
NA	TRBV28	TRBJ2-5	NA	TGTGCCAGCAGTGCGGGGAAGGAGACCCAGTACTTC	CASSAGKETQYF
NA	TRBV27	TRBJ1-2	NA	TGTGCCAGCAAAGAGGGCCCTTTCTATGGCTACACCTTC	CASKEGPFYGYTF
once	TRBV2	TRBJ2-7	NA	TGTGCCAGCCAAGTATCTCTAGGACAAGCCTACGAGCAGTACTTC	CASQVSLGQAYEQYF
NA	TRBV2	TRBJ2-1	TRBD1	TGTGCCAGCAGCGGACAGGGGTACAATGAGCAGTTCTTC	CASSGQGYNEQFF
once	TRBV10-3	TRBJ2-1	TRBD2	TGTGCCATCAGTGAGTCAAGCGGGGGGAGCTCCTACAATGAGCAGTTCTTC	CAISESSGGSSYNEQFF
once	TRBV6-6	TRBJ1-4	NA	TGTGCCAGCAAGGCTGGCGGAGATAATGAAAAACTGTTTTTT	CASKAGGDNEKLFF
NA	TRBV10-1	TRBJ2-1	NA	TGCGCCAGCAGTGAGTCTGGACTGGGGAGGAATGAGCAGTTCTTC	CASSESGLGRNEQFF
NA	TRBV27	TRBJ2-2	NA	TGTGCCAGCAGTTTACTGATCGCCCCTTTTGACAGTTCCTACACCGGGGAGCTGTTTTTT	CASSLLIAPFDSSYTGELFF
NA	TRBV15	TRBJ2-3	TRBD1	TGTGCCACATACGGGACAGGCACAGATACGCAGTATTTT	CATYGTGTDTQYF
NA	TRBV6-5	TRBJ1-3	NA	TGTGCCAGCAGTAAGACAGGACTTGGAAACACCATATATTTT	CASSKTGLGNTIYF
NA	TRBV28	TRBJ2-3	NA	TGTGCCATCCTCACGTCGGGGGGCACAGATACGCAGTATTTT	CAILTSGGTDTQYF
NA	TRBV5-1	TRBJ2-3	TRBD2	TGCGCCAGCAGCTTGGACAGCGGGAGCCTTTCTAGCACAGATACGCAGTATTTT	CASSLDSGSLSSTDTQYF
once	TRBV11-3	TRBJ2-1	NA	TGTGCCAGCAGTATTACTTACAATGAGCAGTTCTTC	CASSITYNEQFF
few	TRBV19	TRBJ2-1	NA	TGTGCCAGTAGCACAGGGTCGGAATACAATGAGCAGTTCTTC	CASSTGSEYNEQFF
once	TRBV19	TRBJ2-7	NA	TGTGCCAGTAGTAACTCCGGGAGCTCCTACGAGCAGTACTTC	CASSNSGSSYEQYF
NA	TRBV7-9	TRBJ1-1	TRBD1	TGTTCCAGCAGCTTAGGGGCAGGGGGGAACACTGAAGCTTTCTTT	CSSSLGAGGNTEAFF
NA	TRBV29-1	TRBJ2-7	NA	TGCAGCGCCTCACCCACGGCAGGGTACGAGCAGTACTTC	CSASPTAGYEQYF
NA	TRBV6-5	TRBJ1-5	TRBD1	TGTGCCAGCAGTTTGACAGGGAAGAGCAATCAGCCCCAGCATTTT	CASSLTGKSNQPQHF
few	TRBV15	TRBJ1-2	TRBD1	TGTGCCACCAGCAGGGGACAGGGGAATTCACTAGTTGCCTATGGCTACACCTTC	CATSRGQGNSLVAYGYTF
few	TRBV4-3	TRBJ2-7	TRBD1	TGCGCCAGCAGCTTTCGACAGGGGCGGGACGAGCAGTACTTC	CASSFRQGRDEQYF
NA	TRBV6-1	TRBJ1-6	NA	TGTGCCAGCAGTAATGGACAGAATAATTCACCCCTCCACTTT	CASSNGQNNSPLHF
NA	TRBV25-1	TRBJ1-2	NA	TGTGCCAGCAGCCTAAAACCCAGTGCGGGAAGGGCTAACTATGGCTACACCTTC	CASSLKPSAGRANYGYTF
NA	TRBV29-1	TRBJ1-2	NA	TGCAGCGTTGAACACGCGTACTATGGCTACACCTTC	CSVEHAYYGYTF
once	TRBV10-2	TRBJ2-2	NA	TGCGCCAGCAGGCGGGCCGGGGAGCTGTTTTTT	CASRRAGELFF
once	TRBV6-4	TRBJ1-2	NA	TGTGCCAGCAGCCCCGGGGAGGCCTATGGCTACACCTTC	CASSPGEAYGYTF
NA	TRBV19	TRBJ2-7	TRBD1	TGTGCCAGTGGACAGGGTGTCTCCTACGAGCAGTACTTC	CASGQGVSYEQYF
NA	TRBV13	TRBJ2-2	TRBD2	TGTGCCAGCAGCTCCTCCTTGGCTAGCGGGGAAAACACCGGGGAGCTGTTTTTT	CASSSSLASGENTGELFF
NA	TRBV20-1	TRBJ1-1	NA	TGCAGTGCGGGGCACAGAGAAGCTTTCTTT	CSAGHREAFF
NA	TRBV27	TRBJ2-1	TRBD2	TGTGCCAGCAGTTTATTAGCTAGCGGGATAAACGAGCAGTTCTTC	CASSLLASGINEQFF
NA	TRBV6-6	TRBJ2-7	NA	TGTGCCAGCAGTCCCCGACTAGTAGTGCCCTACGAGCAGTACTTC	CASSPRLVVPYEQYF
NA	TRBV27	TRBJ2-5	NA	TGTGCCAGCAGTTCCGACAGGAAATCGACCCAGTACTTC	CASSSDRKSTQYF
NA	TRBV7-9	TRBJ1-4	TRBD1	TGTGCCAGCGTGTCGACAGGGCCCAATGAAAAACTGTTTTTT	CASVSTGPNEKLFF
NA	TRBV10-2	TRBJ2-2	TRBD2	TGCGCCAGCACGGGCAGCGGGAGAATCTTCGGGGAGCTGTTTTTT	CASTGSGRIFGELFF
NA	TRBV14	TRBJ2-1	NA	TGTGCCAGCAGCCAAGATTATTGGAGCTCCTACAATGAGCAGTTCTTC	CASSQDYWSSYNEQFF
NA	TRBV4-2	TRBJ2-5	TRBD2	TGTGCCAGCAGCCAAGTGGGGGTGACTAGCGGGCTCTTACAAGAGACCCAGTACTTC	CASSQVGVTSGLLQETQYF
NA	TRBV7-9	TRBJ2-7	NA	TGTGCCAGCAGCTTAGATCCGGTCTACGAGCAGTACTTC	CASSLDPVYEQYF
NA	TRBV19	TRBJ2-3	TRBD2	TGTGCCAGTAGTATTCGGACTAGCGGGGGGTTCACAGATACGCAGTATTTT	CASSIRTSGGFTDTQYF
NA	TRBV18	TRBJ1-2	NA	TGTGCCAGCTCACCAGCAGTGGACTATGGCTACACCTTC	CASSPAVDYGYTF
NA	TRBV2	TRBJ2-7	TRBD1	TGTGCCAGCAGCCGGGACAGGGGGTCCTACGAGCAGTACTTC	CASSRDRGSYEQYF
NA	TRBV2	TRBJ2-1	NA	TGTGCCAGCATCCCGGGAGTGGGTCCCTACAATGAGCAGTTCTTC	CASIPGVGPYNEQFF
NA	TRBV10-2	TRBJ1-5	NA	TGCGCCAGCAGTGAACTCGATCCGGGGAGCAATCAGCCCCAGCATTTT	CASSELDPGSNQPQHF
once	TRBV4-1	TRBJ2-1	TRBD2	TGCGCCAGCAGCCAAGCTATGGGCGGGAGGGGACCTTCCAATGAGCAGTTCTTC	CASSQAMGGRGPSNEQFF
NA	TRBV10-3	TRBJ2-1	TRBD1	TGTGCCATCAGTGAGCCGGGACAGGGTATCAATGAGCAGTTCTTC	CAISEPGQGINEQFF
NA	TRBV5-1	TRBJ2-3	TRBD1	TGCGCCAGCAGCTTGGCGGGACAGGGCCCAGATACGCAGTATTTT	CASSLAGQGPDTQYF
NA	TRBV6-5	TRBJ1-2	TRBD1	TGTGCCAGCAGCGGACAGGCCAGAGTTGGTGGCTACACCTTC	CASSGQARVGGYTF
once	TRBV7-3	TRBJ2-1	TRBD2	TGTGCCAGCAGCTTAATGGCGGGAGGGCTCAATGAGCAGTTCTTC	CASSLMAGGLNEQFF